Below are 18 T cell receptor beta chains sequenced from a single sample in a study of T cells in Graves' hyperthyroidism and ophthalmopathy. Amplification yielded TCR beta CDR3 regions, with RNA transcripts as the source. The study used the HTBI primer set for a first-round RT-PCR of the TCR CDR3. TCRdb itself ran the multiplex PCR reads through MiXCR, one entry per CDR3 protein. The data contain around 340,000 distinct CDR3 sequences, roughly a sixth of them singletons. Sample: blood. The source is a woman between 25 and 40 years old with Graves' hyperthyroidism that later progressed to Graves' ophthalmopathy.

This clonotype was recorded many times. The chain combines TRBV27 with TRBJ1-6; 7 bases are shared with TRBD1. The CDR3 contains 14 residues. The junction had 9 bases not matched to a gene; V was cut back by 6 bases and J by 10 bases. Germline CDR1 reads MNHEY; CDR2 reads SMNVEV (reference sequence). CDR3 bases: TGTGCCAGCAGGGAGGGGGCAGCAAAGTCACCCCTCCACTTT. Protein sequence: CASREGAAKSPLHF.

Many counts were recorded for this clonotype. This sequence joins TRBV5-1 and TRBJ1-5; D not resolved. The V gene's germline CDR1 is SGHRS and CDR2 YFSETQ. The CDR3 runs 15 residues. V was shortened by 0 bases and J by 6 bases, with 13 bases between the two germline ends. In DNA, the CDR3 is TGCGCCAGCAGCTTGGAAGGAATTCTCGGTCAGCCCCAGCATTTT. Translating it yields CASSLEGILGQPQHF.

This rearrangement joins TRBV6-2 or TRBV6-3 to TRBJ2-3; 7 bases map to TRBD2. The CDR3 consists of 16 residues. Germline trimming cut 0 bases from V and 7 bases from J; bases unmatched to any gene: 10. Germline CDR1 MNHEY, CDR2 SVGEGT. This chain's CDR3 is CASSYSNKAGAHTQYF. The CDR3 region has the DNA TGTGCCAGCAGTTACTCGAATAAGGCGGGAGCCCATACGCAGTATTTT.

This clonotype was observed many times. The chain is built from TRBV2 and TRBJ1-3; no clear D. Trimming removed 7 bases from V and 0 bases from J, with 16 bases in between. There are 16 residues in the CDR3. Germline V gives CDR1 SNHLY, CDR2 FYNNEI. The CDR3 loop is CASKRRRVSSGNTIYF. DNA of the CDR3: TGTGCCAGCAAGAGACGGAGGGTTAGCTCTGGAAACACCATATATTTT.

V gene TRBV19 combines with J gene TRBJ2-2; no definite D call. The CDR3 length is 16 residues. Between the trimmed V and J ends, which lost 6 bases and 0 bases, there was a span of 14 bases. Germline CDR1 reads LNHDA; CDR2 reads SQIVND (reference sequence). The CDR3 sequence: CASREWAVSNTGELFF. CDR3 DNA sequence: TGTGCCAGTAGAGAGTGGGCCGTCTCGAACACCGGGGAGCTGTTTTTT.

This clonotype was counted many times. The chain carries TRBV5-1 and TRBJ1-5; D is undetermined. Germline V gene sequence: CDR1 SGHRS, CDR2 YFSETQ. V lost 3 bases to trimming and J lost 9 bases, with 10 bases between them. The CDR3 has 12 residues. Here the CDR3 DNA reads TGCGCCAGCAGCTCCGAGGGAGGGCCCCAGCATTTT. Translating gives CASSSEGGPQHF.

V is TRBV11-1 and J is TRBJ1-6; TRBD1 agrees at 9 bases. The germline CDR1 and CDR2 sequences are SGHAT and FQDESV (reference sequence). J gave up 10 bases and V 0 bases, and 7 bases lay outside the gene matches. CDR3 size: 16 residues. CDR3 bases: TGTGCCAGCAGCTTAGCGCCCGGGACAGGGAGATCACCCCTCCACTTT. It is translated as CASSLAPGTGRSPLHF.

This clonotype showed up many times. This chain connects TRBV6-1 to TRBJ1-5, with 9 nucleotides matching TRBD1. CDR1 MNHNS and CDR2 SASEGT come from the germline V gene. V lost 3 bases to trimming and J lost 11 bases; unmatched junction nucleotides: 14. The CDR3 runs to 16 residues. This CDR3 is CASSDGMGQGSEAQHF. CDR3 DNA: TGTGCCAGCAGTGATGGTATGGGACAGGGATCGGAGGCCCAGCATTTT.

The gene calls are TRBV9 and TRBJ1-1, with no clear D. The length of the CDR3 is 15 residues. V lost 0 bases to trimming and J lost 1 base, with 10 bases between them. Germline values: CDR1 SGDLS, CDR2 YYNGEE. The CDR3 region has the DNA TGTGCCAGCAGCGTAGCTGGAGAACCGAACACTGAAGCTTTCTTT. It codes for CASSVAGEPNTEAFF.

The chain links TRBV5-1 to TRBJ2-1; 14 bases are shared with TRBD2. The trim removed 1 base at V and 0 bases at J, leaving 12 bases unmatched. The CDR3 contains 21 residues. CDR1 and CDR2 (germline): SGHRS, YFSETQ. The CDR3 reads CASSLRERTSGRRSSYNEQFF. CDR3 nucleotides: TGCGCCAGCAGCTTGAGGGAGAGGACTAGCGGGAGGAGGAGCTCCTACAATGAGCAGTTCTTC.

This clonotype has at least ten counts. The chain employs TRBV11-1 and TRBJ2-7; D perhaps matches TRBD2 (7 bases). The germline gives CDR1 SGHAT, CDR2 FQDESV (reference sequence). The V end was cut by 3 bases, the J end by 6 bases, with 15 bases between. The CDR3 sequence is 14 residues long. The CDR3 DNA is TGTGCCAGCAGCTTCAAGGGGGGGCGAGGCGAGCAGTACTTC. As protein: CASSFKGGRGEQYF.

This clonotype was seen a handful of times. Just one base apart from a much larger clone, this may be a read error. CDR3 nucleotides: TGTGCCGGCAGTTTAGGATGGGGGGGTGTGGGGACTGAAGCTTTCTTT. Residues: CAGSLGWGGVGTEAFF. The chain carries TRBV12-3 or TRBV12-4 and TRBJ1-1, with a tentative D call TRBD1 (5 bases). The length of the CDR3 is 16 residues.

The chain employs TRBV27 and TRBJ2-3, with 15 bases lining up with TRBD2. The length of the CDR3 is 18 residues. Losses at the gene ends were 5 bases for V and 2 bases for J; bases not matched to a gene: 8. Germline V gene lookup returns CDR1 MNHEY and CDR2 SMNVEV (reference sequence). The chain's CDR3 is CASSPRTSGGDNTDTQYF. CDR3 sequence (DNA): TGTGCCAGCAGTCCCCGGACTAGCGGGGGGGATAACACAGATACGCAGTATTTT.

The J gene is TRBJ2-3, the V gene TRBV4-1, with 7 bases aligning to TRBD2. The germline CDR1 and CDR2 sequences are MGHRA and YSYEKL. The ends lost 1 base at V and 1 base at J; junction bases unmatched: 2. The CDR3 loop spans 15 amino acids. Here the CDR3 reads CASSQVAGGTDTQYF. CDR3 nucleotides: TGCGCCAGCAGCCAAGTGGCGGGAGGCACAGATACGCAGTATTTT.

The chain employs TRBV29-1 and TRBJ2-7, with 7 bases that match TRBD1. Trimming removed 7 bases from V and 5 bases from J; junction bases left unmatched: 11. The CDR3 has 13 residues. The germline V gene encodes CDR1 SQVTM and CDR2 ANQGSEA. CDR3 DNA: TGCAGCGCGCACCGGGACAGTCCGAACGAGCAGTACTTC. This codes for CSAHRDSPNEQYF.

Ten or more counts support this clonotype. J is TRBJ2-1 and V is TRBV20-1, with 8 bases fitting TRBD2. The CDR3 spans 14 residues. V was clipped by 6 bases and J by 4 bases; unmatched bases: 8. Germline loops: CDR1 DFQATT, CDR2 SNEGSKA (reference sequence). The CDR3 sequence: CSASLAEKYNEQFF. In nucleotides, the CDR3 is TGCAGTGCATCACTAGCGGAGAAGTACAATGAGCAGTTCTTC.

This clonotype was detected many times. The chain uses TRBV6-1 and TRBJ2-2; D is unclear. The germline V gene has CDR1 MNHNS and CDR2 SASEGT. CDR3 length: 15 amino acids. Deletions cut 1 base from V and 0 bases from J, with 6 bases between. CDR3 protein: CASSEEMANTGELFF. The DNA of the CDR3 is TGTGCCAGCAGTGAAGAAATGGCGAACACCGGGGAGCTGTTTTTT.

This clonotype was picked up many times. V usage is TRBV28 and J usage is TRBJ1-1; no firm D call. V was shortened by 6 bases and J by 5 bases, with 4 bases between the two germline ends. Germline CDR1 and CDR2: MDHEN and SYDVKM. The CDR3 length is 10 residues. CDR3 nucleotide sequence: TGTGCCAGCAGGGCAACTGAAGCTTTCTTT. The encoded protein is CASRATEAFF.